The 9 T cell receptor beta chains given below trace back to one sample, sequenced in a study of shared clonotypes between healthy human individuals. TCRdb keeps only in-frame clones here, not all; method: immunoSEQ multiplex PCR. The sample has more than 1.2 million clones, 97% to 99% seen once. Material for sequencing was naive CD4+ T cells sorted from blood. Described subset: CD45RA+ positively selected. These receptors originate from a man aged 25 to 40 in good health.

The chain employs TRBV27 and TRBJ2-7, with D hard to call. The germline V gene has CDR1 MNHEY and CDR2 SMNVEV (reference sequence). The CDR3 contains 13 residues. Trimming cost V 6 bases and J 0 bases, with 9 bases left between them. The CDR3 loop reads CASSRVTSYEQYF. CDR3 coding DNA: TGTGCCAGCAGCCGGGTAACCTCCTACGAGCAGTACTTC.

The chain is built from TRBV5-1 and TRBJ1-1; 8 nucleotides line up with TRBD1. CDR3 length: 16 residues. Germline loops: CDR1 SGHRS, CDR2 YFSETQ. With V trimmed by 5 bases and J by 1 base, 10 bases remained unmatched. CDR3 loop: CASRSRTGLSNTEAFF. The CDR3 region has the DNA TGCGCCAGCAGGTCCAGGACAGGGCTCTCGAACACTGAAGCTTTCTTT.

The CDR3 coding sequence is TGTGCCAGCTCAGCTACTAGTGGGGTTAGCAATCAGCCCCAGCATTTT. Protein product: CASSATSGVSNQPQHF. The V call is TRBV18, the J call TRBJ1-5; no firm D call. V lost 5 bases and J 0 bases, leaving 14 bases between the germline ends. Germline CDR1 is KGHSH and CDR2 is LQKENI. CDR3 size: 16 residues.

Here the CDR3 reads CASRSSGNSYNEQFF. The CDR3 nucleotides read TGTGCAAGTCGCTCGAGCGGGAACTCCTACAATGAGCAGTTCTTC. The chain has TRBV12-2 and TRBJ2-1; the table calls TRBD2, which could not be checked here. TRBV12-2 is classified as a pseudogene. CDR3 size: 15 residues.

This chain connects TRBV5-1 to TRBJ2-7, with 7 positions matching TRBD1. The CDR3 loop spans 14 amino acids. V lost 6 bases and J lost 2; bases outside the gene matches: 8. CDR1 and CDR2 (germline): SGHRS, YFSETQ. CDR3 region: CASTPGQRAYEQYF. DNA for the CDR3: TGCGCCAGCACCCCGGGACAGCGAGCCTACGAGCAGTACTTC.

This chain connects TRBV9 to TRBJ2-1; a possible D gene is TRBD1 (5 bases). The CDR3 consists of 13 residues. V shed 2 bases and J shed 9 bases, with 12 bases lying between them. Germline lookup yields CDR1 SGDLS and CDR2 YYNGEE. The CDR3 is CASSVALQGEQFF. The DNA for the CDR3 is TGTGCCAGCAGCGTGGCCCTTCAGGGTGAGCAGTTCTTC.

With respect to this clone: Other DNA variants within this sample encode the same CDR3. V and J are TRBV19 and TRBJ2-7; D gene uncertain. Per germline, CDR1 LNHDA and CDR2 SQIVND (reference sequence). This CDR3 has 13 amino acids. Deletions cut 5 bases from V and 3 bases from J, with 11 bases between. The CDR3: CASSLLGNYEQYF. The CDR3 bases are TGTGCCAGTAGTCTCTTGGGTAACTACGAGCAGTACTTC.

The genes are TRBV4-1 and TRBJ1-4; tentatively, D is TRBD1 (5 bases). The length of the CDR3 is 15 residues. Germline V gives CDR1 MGHRA, CDR2 YSYEKL. V lost 1 base, J lost 8 bases, and 14 bases lay in between. The CDR3 reads CASSQVRAGWEKLFF. CDR3 coding DNA: TGCGCCAGCAGCCAAGTTAGGGCAGGGTGGGAAAAACTGTTTTTT.

The rearrangement links TRBV27 to TRBJ2-7; TRBD2 matches 10 bases. With V trimmed by 8 bases and J by 0 bases, 7 bases remained unmatched. Germline-derived CDR1 and CDR2 are MNHEY and SMNVEV (reference sequence). The CDR3 is made up of 15 amino acids. CDR3 residues: CASRPTSGPSYEQYF. DNA of the CDR3: TGTGCCAGCCGTCCGACTAGCGGGCCCTCCTACGAGCAGTACTTC.